These 5 T cell receptor beta chains originate from one sample sequenced in a study of blood T cell repertoires in COVID-19. The table came from immunoSEQ multiplex PCR; TCRdb's copy has only in-frame clones and leaves some out. The table records approximately 330,000 clones, over 80% of them present only once. Sequenced input: peripheral blood. The receptors were sampled from a man younger than 40 with COVID-19, enrolled during active disease.

The chain links TRBV7-2 to TRBJ1-2; D not resolved. Trimming took 2 bases from V and 8 from J, leaving 21 bases between them. Germline V CDR1 and CDR2: SGHTA, FQGNSA. The CDR3 contains 16 residues. The CDR3 loop is CASSLFRDEAEGGYTF. CDR3 coding DNA: TGTGCCAGCAGCTTATTTCGGGATGAGGCAGAGGGAGGCTACACCTTC. Based on the CDR3 plus reference TRBV7-2 and TRBJ1-2, the full variable domain is GAGVSQSPSNKVTEKGKDVELRCDPISGHTALYWYRQSLGQGLEFLIYFQGNSAPDKSGLPSDRFSAERTGGSVSTLTIQRTQQEDSAVYLCASSLFRDEAEGGYTFGSGTRLTVV.

The chain combines TRBV27 with TRBJ1-6; TRBD1 matches 10 bases. The germline V gene has CDR1 MNHEY and CDR2 SMNVEV (reference sequence). Germline trimming cut 5 bases from V and 8 bases from J; bases unmatched to any gene: 15. This CDR3 is built from 18 residues. CDR3 DNA: TGTGCCAGCAGTCCAATTTATACGAGGGGGACAGGGGATTCACCCCTCCACTTT. It encodes CASSPIYTRGTGDSPLHF.

The chain links TRBV11-3 to TRBJ2-1; 8 bases agree with TRBD2. The ends lost 1 base at V and 0 bases at J; junction bases unmatched: 5. The CDR3 is 17 residues long. CDR1 SGHNT and CDR2 YENEEA come from the germline V gene. The CDR3 DNA is TGTGCCAGCAGCTTAGCCGCGGGGGGTCTCTCCTACAATGAGCAGTTCTTC. Its translation is CASSLAAGGLSYNEQFF.

This clone occurred a few times. The chain recombines TRBV28 with TRBJ1-2; D call uncertain. The germline CDR1 and CDR2 sequences are MDHEN and SYDVKM. V was trimmed by 4 bases and J by 1 base, leaving 7 bases between them. The CDR3 is 13 residues long. The CDR3 region is CASSYGFNYGYTF. CDR3 coding DNA: TGTGCCAGCAGTTACGGGTTTAACTATGGCTACACCTTC.

The chain recombines TRBV6-5 with TRBJ1-6; 9 nucleotides line up with TRBD1. Germline trimming cut 8 bases from V and 10 bases from J; bases unmatched to any gene: 9. Germline V gives CDR1 MNHEY, CDR2 SVGAGI. This CDR3 is 14 amino acids long. The CDR3 region is CASCHRDRVSPLHF. The CDR3 nucleotides read TGTGCCAGCTGCCATCGGGACAGGGTGTCACCCCTCCACTTT.